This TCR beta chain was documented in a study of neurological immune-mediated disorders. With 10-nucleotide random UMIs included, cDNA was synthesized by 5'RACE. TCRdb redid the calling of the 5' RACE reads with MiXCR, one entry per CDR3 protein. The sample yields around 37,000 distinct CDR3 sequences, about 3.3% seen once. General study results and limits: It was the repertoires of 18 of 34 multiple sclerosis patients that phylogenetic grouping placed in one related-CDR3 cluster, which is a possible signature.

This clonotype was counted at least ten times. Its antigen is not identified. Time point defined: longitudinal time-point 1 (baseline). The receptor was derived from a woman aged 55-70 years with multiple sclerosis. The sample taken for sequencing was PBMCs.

The CDR3 region has the DNA TGTGCCAGCAGCGGCGGACAGGGGAAGGAGGAGACCCAGTACTTC. Its translation is CASSGGQGKEETQYF. The V gene is TRBV7-8, the J gene TRBJ2-5; 9 bases are shared with TRBD1. Per germline, CDR1 SGHVS and CDR2 FQNEAQ. CDR3 length: 15 amino acids. The ends lost 5 bases at V and 5 bases at J; junction bases unmatched: 9.